These 2 T cell receptor beta chains were all obtained from the same sample, sequenced in a study of blood T cell repertoires in COVID-19. This table comes from immunoSEQ multiplex PCR, and its TCRdb copy is limited to in-frame clones, with some not included. The sample consists of about 45,000 clones, roughly nine tenths of them appearing once. Sequencing was carried out using peripheral blood. Receptors were obtained from a human donor in a cohort sampled during active COVID-19.

This chain joins TRBV13 and TRBJ1-6, with 10 bases lining up with TRBD1. Germline V lookup: CDR1 PRHDT, CDR2 FYEKMQ (reference sequence). This CDR3 contains 15 residues. V shed 5 bases, J shed 9 bases, and the junction held 7 bases outside the gene matches. Here the CDR3 reads CASSLGDRGISPLHF. CDR3 sequence (DNA): TGTGCCAGCAGCCTGGGGGACAGGGGAATTTCACCCCTCCACTTT.

V gene TRBV9 combines with J gene TRBJ1-2, with D tentatively TRBD1 (5 bases). V was trimmed by 4 bases and J by 5 bases, leaving 12 bases between them. Germline values: CDR1 SGDLS, CDR2 YYNGEE. CDR3 length equals 13 residues. CDR3 nucleotide sequence: TGTGCCAGCAGCCCGGCGGGGGGTTATGGCTACACCTTC. It specifies CASSPAGGYGYTF.